These T cell receptor beta chains were read from a single sample in a study of molecular identifiers for immune sequencing clone quantification. TCRdb independently ran MiXCR on the PCR reads; one entry per CDR3 protein. The repertoire consists of 600,000 to 650,000 distinct CDR3 sequences, with 15% to 20% occurring once and the leading ten covering 0.7% to 1%. Sequenced input: naive CD8+ T cells from blood, with Jurkat cell RNA spiked in. The receptors here all came from a human donor in good health. Some libraries in this study had Jurkat cell RNA spiked in. Each CDR3 is given with its conserved first and last residue. A D gene is named only where the DNA matches it firmly. Expanded clones are given a class, and other clones once, few, many or no size at all.

CDR3nt	CDR3aa	abundance	j_gene	v_gene	d_gene
TGTGCCAGTAGTATAGGTGCTAGCGGAGAGACCCAGTACTTC	CASSIGASGETQYF	many	TRBJ2-5	TRBV19	TRBD2
TGCGCCAGCAGCACTACAGGGGGCGGTGATGAAAAACTGTTTTTT	CASSTTGGGDEKLFF	many	TRBJ1-4	TRBV4-3	TRBD1
TGTGCCAGCAGTTACGTTGGGGGTGGGACAGGGGCCGGGGAGCTGTTTTTT	CASSYVGGGTGAGELFF	.	TRBJ2-2	TRBV6-5	TRBD1
TGTGCCACCAGTGATTCATACATCCCCAATGAGCAGTTCTTC	CATSDSYIPNEQFF	few	TRBJ2-1	TRBV24-1	.
TGCGCCAGCAGCCCCGACCTAGTGGGAGGAACTTACAATGAGCAGTTCTTC	CASSPDLVGGTYNEQFF	many	TRBJ2-1	TRBV5-1	.
TGTGCCAGTAGTATATCCACCAGGGGGAACACTGAAGCTTTCTTT	CASSISTRGNTEAFF	many	TRBJ1-1	TRBV19	.
TGCAGTGCTAGAGAGCCTAGAAGCTCCCGTCTGTCGGAGCAGTTCTTC	CSAREPRSSRLSEQFF	.	TRBJ2-1	TRBV20-1	.
TGTGCCAGCAGTCACAGGGGTAGCAATCAGCCCCAGCATTTT	CASSHRGSNQPQHF	many	TRBJ1-5	TRBV27	TRBD1
TGTGCCAGTAGGGTAGCGGGAGAGAACACCGGGGAGCTGTTTTTT	CASRVAGENTGELFF	few	TRBJ2-2	TRBV19	TRBD2
TGTGCCACCAGTGATTTCGGACAGGGGTTGGGTCTCCTTACAGATACGCAGTATTTT	CATSDFGQGLGLLTDTQYF	many	TRBJ2-3	TRBV24-1	TRBD1
TGTGCCAGCAGTGACACATGGGGCACTGAAGCTTTCTTT	CASSDTWGTEAFF	many	TRBJ1-1	TRBV2	.
TGTGCTAGTGGACCCGGACTAGCGGGATGGGCAGATACGCAGTATTTT	CASGPGLAGWADTQYF	many	TRBJ2-3	TRBV12-5	TRBD2
TGTGCCAGCAGGGGACTCACAACCTACGAGCAGTACTTC	CASRGLTTYEQYF	many	TRBJ2-7	TRBV6-2/TRBV6-3	.
TGCGCCAGCAGCCAAGTGGTCGGAGGGTTAGGAGAGACCCAGTACTTC	CASSQVVGGLGETQYF	many	TRBJ2-5	TRBV4-3	.
TGTGCCAGCAGCCCATCTCGATGGATGGAGCAGTACTTC	CASSPSRWMEQYF	.	TRBJ2-7	TRBV3-1	.
TGTGCCAGTAGTATAGATGGGGGACAGACCTATGGCTACACCTTC	CASSIDGGQTYGYTF	few	TRBJ1-2	TRBV19	TRBD1
TGTGCCAGCAGGCCGGTCGGCAGGGAGAACACAGATACGCAGTATTTT	CASRPVGRENTDTQYF	many	TRBJ2-3	TRBV6-2/TRBV6-3	.
TGTGCCAGCAGTTTTGGGACGGGGCTCTCCTACGAGCAGTACTTC	CASSFGTGLSYEQYF	many	TRBJ2-7	TRBV12-3/TRBV12-4	.
TGTGCCAGCAGTGAAGCGCAGTGGGCAGGGGTATCGACAGATACGCAGTATTTT	CASSEAQWAGVSTDTQYF	many	TRBJ2-3	TRBV6-1	.
TGTGCCAGTTCACAGACTAGCGGACTGTCAGATACGCAGTATTTT	CASSQTSGLSDTQYF	.	TRBJ2-3	TRBV19	TRBD2
TGTGCCAGCAGCCGAAAACAGGGGGCTGGAAACACCATATATTTT	CASSRKQGAGNTIYF	many	TRBJ1-3	TRBV3-1	TRBD1
TGTGCCAGTAGCGCCGGGACTAGGGGCGGCAATGAGCAGTTCTTC	CASSAGTRGGNEQFF	.	TRBJ2-1	TRBV19	TRBD2
TGTGCCAGCAGTTTAGACAGAGCGGGCTACACCTTC	CASSLDRAGYTF	many	TRBJ1-2	TRBV27	.
TGTGCCAGCAGGACGGGACAGATGAACACTGAAGCTTTCTTT	CASRTGQMNTEAFF	many	TRBJ1-1	TRBV6-6	TRBD1
TGTGCCAGCAGGTCACTAGCGGGAAACAATGAGCAGTTCTTC	CASRSLAGNNEQFF	many	TRBJ2-1	TRBV2	TRBD2
TGTGCCAGCGGAACAGGGGGCGGGAACACTGAAGCTTTCTTT	CASGTGGGNTEAFF	many	TRBJ1-1	TRBV6-5	TRBD1
TGTGCCAGCAGCCAAGTTTGGACAGGGGAGGACACCATATATTTT	CASSQVWTGEDTIYF	many	TRBJ1-3	TRBV14	TRBD1
TGTGCCACCAGCAGAAAGAACCCCTACGAGCAGTACTTC	CATSRKNPYEQYF	.	TRBJ2-7	TRBV15	.
TGTGCCAGTAGTATCACCGGGACTAGTGGGATAAGCCCCTGCGAGCAGTACTTC	CASSITGTSGISPCEQYF	.	TRBJ2-7	TRBV19	TRBD2
TGTGCCAGCAGCTTTGGTGTGAGGGAATACGAGCAGTACTTC	CASSFGVREYEQYF	many	TRBJ2-7	TRBV7-9	.
TGTGCCAGCTCACCACCCGGGTCAGGGTCCGGGGAGCTGTTTTTT	CASSPPGSGSGELFF	.	TRBJ2-2	TRBV18	.
TGTGCCAGCAGTGATAGCGGGGGGGCTCGAGAGACCCAGTACTTC	CASSDSGGARETQYF	.	TRBJ2-5	TRBV9	TRBD2
TGTGCCAGCAGTCCATCACCCCAGGGAACCACTGAAGCTTTCTTT	CASSPSPQGTTEAFF	many	TRBJ1-1	TRBV27	.
TGTGCCATACTGGAGTCCGGCGAGCAGTACTTC	CAILESGEQYF	many	TRBJ2-7	TRBV2	.
TGTGCCAGCAGTGAATTGAGTAGCAATCAGCCCCAGCATTTT	CASSELSSNQPQHF	.	TRBJ1-5	TRBV25-1	.
TGCAGTGCTATGACCCCCATCAAGGCTGGGGCTGAAGCTTTCTTT	CSAMTPIKAGAEAFF	many	TRBJ1-1	TRBV20-1	.
TGTGCCAGCAGCGGAGCCATACAGGGGGAGCCCTACGAGCAGTACTTC	CASSGAIQGEPYEQYF	.	TRBJ2-7	TRBV27	TRBD1
TGTGCCAGCAGCGCTGCCCCGCTCTCTGGAAACACCATATATTTT	CASSAAPLSGNTIYF	many	TRBJ1-3	TRBV9	.
TGCAGTGCTCCACAAGGACTAGCTGGAAATGGGCAGTTCTTC	CSAPQGLAGNGQFF	.	TRBJ2-1	TRBV20-1	TRBD2
TGTGCCTGGAGTTGGGGAGCAAACACCGGGGAGCTGTTTTTT	CAWSWGANTGELFF	.	TRBJ2-2	TRBV30	.
TGCAGCGTTGAGACAGGGTCCTACAATGAGCAGTTCTTC	CSVETGSYNEQFF	.	TRBJ2-1	TRBV29-1	TRBD1
TGTGCCTGGACTAGCGTGGCTAGCACAGATACGCAGTATTTT	CAWTSVASTDTQYF	.	TRBJ2-3	TRBV30	.
TGTGCCAGCAGCTTAGTGACAGCCAATGAGCAGTTCTTC	CASSLVTANEQFF	many	TRBJ2-1	TRBV11-2	.
TGTGCCAGTAGTATTCCCCGTGGGGCCAACGTCCTGACTTTC	CASSIPRGANVLTF	many	TRBJ2-6	TRBV19	.
TGTGCCAGTAGTATAGGGTCCGGTGGCGGGGAGCTGTTTTTT	CASSIGSGGGELFF	.	TRBJ2-2	TRBV19	.